What follows is one T cell receptor (beta chain) and its context. What it binds is not known. The germline gives CDR1 GTSNPN, CDR2 SVGIG (reference sequence). With 0 bases removed from V and 3 bases from J, the gap between germline ends came to 17 bases. The length of the CDR3 is 16 residues. This entry belongs to a study of cytomegalovirus exposure and HLA in healthy donors. Only in-frame clones appear in the TCRdb table, and some are missing; sequencing was by immunoSEQ multiplex PCR. The repertoire includes some 150,000 clones, 80% to 90% of them detected once, and 7% to 9% sits in the top ten. Study results and limitations: Researchers catalogued some 160 TCR beta chains as cytomegalovirus-associated.

This chain joins TRBV30 and TRBJ1-2; TRBD1 is a possible D gene (6 bases). Sequenced sample: PBMCs. This receptor was identified in a woman aged 18-30 years in good health and CMV-seropositive. The CDR3 is CAWSVLAGAGDYGYTF. CDR3 nucleotides: TGTGCCTGGAGTGTACTGGCGGGGGCAGGTGACTATGGCTACACCTTC.